This T cell receptor beta chain was sequenced for a study of blood T cell repertoires in COVID-19. Study as a whole: Italy, Spain and the United States were the sources of the convalescent and acute COVID-19 samples.

Recruits, aged roughly 18 to 95 years, lived in 24 US areas. Cohort assignment relied on participant-reported clinical history. The length of the CDR3 is 15 residues. The V segment lost 4 bases and the J segment 0 bases; nucleotides outside the gene matches: 2. Looked up from germline, CDR1 is SNHLY and CDR2 is FYNNEI. In the study's own analysis: Reference gene primer amplification in the assay estimated nucleated cell counts. Data came from immunoSEQ multiplex PCR; TCRdb stores just in-frame clones and leaves some out. From that table come the V and J calls and clone size; the DNA was used to work out D and trimming. The sample lists a few hundred thousand clones; about 88% were seen once.

The material sequenced was PBMCs or T cells enriched from blood (not recorded which). This TCR was recovered from a woman in her 30s who had recovered from COVID-19. The J gene is TRBJ1-5, the V gene TRBV2; 8 nucleotides align to TRBD1. The CDR3 loop is CASSGTGISNQPQHF. CDR3 DNA sequence: TGTGCCAGCAGTGGGACAGGGATTAGCAATCAGCCCCAGCATTTT.